A selection of T cell receptor beta chains follows, all from one sample in a study of early T cells in non-severe SARS-CoV-2 infection. A single record per CDR3 protein comes from TCRdb applying MiXCR to the 5' RACE reads. Of over 70,000 distinct CDR3 sequences listed, 13% to 15% were seen once; the top ten hold over 6.5%. The sample taken for sequencing was whole blood. The receptors come from an adult who was a healthcare worker with PCR-confirmed SARS-CoV-2 infection or an uninfected control (not recorded which). Both conserved end residues are part of each CDR3. D genes are given only for firm matches. The size of a clone is reported for some rows only, either as once, few or many, or as a class for expanded clones.

V	J	size	D	CDR3	DNA
TRBV28	TRBJ1-5	few	TRBD1	CASSLEGTEFSNQPQHF	TGTGCCAGCAGTCTGGAAGGGACAGAGTTTAGCAATCAGCCCCAGCATTTT
TRBV18	TRBJ1-3	few	-	CASSPARTSGNTIYF	TGTGCCAGCTCACCAGCTCGGACCTCTGGAAACACCATATATTTT
TRBV20-1	TRBJ2-5	-	-	CSAPTDFQETQYF	TGCAGTGCTCCGACGGACTTCCAAGAGACCCAGTACTTC
TRBV29-1	TRBJ2-1	-	-	CSVDGRGGPGEQFF	TGCAGCGTTGATGGACGAGGAGGTCCCGGTGAGCAGTTCTTC
TRBV5-1	TRBJ1-1	-	-	CASSLDYGLKRNTEAFF	TGCGCCAGCAGCTTGGACTATGGTTTAAAAAGGAACACTGAAGCTTTCTTT
TRBV4-1	TRBJ2-5	few	-	CASSKEGETQYF	TGCGCCAGCAGCAAAGAGGGGGAGACCCAGTACTTC
TRBV7-9	TRBJ2-1	many	-	CASSFLKGDNEQFF	TGTGCCAGCAGCTTCCTTAAGGGGGACAATGAGCAGTTCTTC
TRBV20-1	TRBJ1-5	few	-	CSAREVQAGRNQPQHF	TGCAGTGCTAGAGAGGTCCAGGCCGGAAGAAATCAGCCCCAGCATTTT
TRBV29-1	TRBJ2-1	-	-	CSVEGFEQFF	TGCAGCGTCGAGGGGTTTGAGCAGTTCTTC
TRBV5-1	TRBJ2-2	-	-	CASSFSVVQDTGELFF	TGCGCCAGCAGCTTCTCCGTGGTTCAGGACACCGGGGAGCTGTTTTTT
TRBV6-5	TRBJ2-3	-	TRBD1	CASSSPGQGANTQYF	TGTGCCAGCAGTTCCCCGGGACAGGGGGCAAATACGCAGTATTTT